The T cell receptor (beta chain) under discussion was sequenced for a study of Ad26.COV2.S vaccination and SARS-CoV-2 variants. CDR1 KGHSH and CDR2 LQKENI come from the germline V gene. The CDR3 totals 12 residues. V lost 5 bases and J lost 0, with 4 bases in between. About this clone itself: Its antigen is not known.

General study points: Placebo recipients showed lower spike-specific TCR breadth than vaccinees. Total T cell responses were possibly underestimated by TCR breadth and depth analyses.

The assay was immunoSEQ multiplex PCR, and TCRdb's table has in-frame clones only and misses some. The sample holds a few hundred thousand clones, around 87% seen once. Treatment specified: approximately 18 received Ad26.COV2.S at low or high dose, single or two shots; roughly 5 received placebo; per-sample allocation not given. On day 63 after the first injection, vaccine and placebo recipients gave samples. The chain is built from TRBV18 and TRBJ2-5; D gene ambiguous. The sequencing used peripheral blood, collected in a trial of Ad26.COV2.S vaccine versus placebo. The sequence was obtained from a person aged 18-60 years who received the Ad26.COV2.S COVID-19 vaccine or a placebo. CDR3 region: CASSMYQETQYF. DNA of the CDR3: TGTGCCAGCTCAATGTACCAAGAGACCCAGTACTTC.